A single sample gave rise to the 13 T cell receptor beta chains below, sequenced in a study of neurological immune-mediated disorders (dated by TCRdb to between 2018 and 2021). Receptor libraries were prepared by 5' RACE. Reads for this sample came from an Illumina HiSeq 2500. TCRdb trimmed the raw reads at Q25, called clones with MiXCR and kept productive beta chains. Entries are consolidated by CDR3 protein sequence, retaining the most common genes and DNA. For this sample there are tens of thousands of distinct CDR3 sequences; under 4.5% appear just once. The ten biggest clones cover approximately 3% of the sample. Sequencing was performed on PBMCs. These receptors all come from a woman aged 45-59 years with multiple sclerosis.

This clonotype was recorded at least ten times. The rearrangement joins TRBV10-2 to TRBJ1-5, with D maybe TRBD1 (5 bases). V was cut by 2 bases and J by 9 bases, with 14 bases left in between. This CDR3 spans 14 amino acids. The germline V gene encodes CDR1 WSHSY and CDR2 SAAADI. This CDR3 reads CASSEVGAYAPQHF. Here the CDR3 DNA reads TGCGCCAGCAGTGAGGTTGGGGCTTATGCGCCCCAGCATTTT.

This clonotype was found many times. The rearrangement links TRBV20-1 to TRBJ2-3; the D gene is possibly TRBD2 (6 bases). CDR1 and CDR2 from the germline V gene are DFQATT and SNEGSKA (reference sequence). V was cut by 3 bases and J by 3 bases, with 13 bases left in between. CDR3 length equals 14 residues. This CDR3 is CSARPSARTDTQYF. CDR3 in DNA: TGCAGTGCTAGGCCTAGCGCCAGGACAGATACGCAGTATTTT.

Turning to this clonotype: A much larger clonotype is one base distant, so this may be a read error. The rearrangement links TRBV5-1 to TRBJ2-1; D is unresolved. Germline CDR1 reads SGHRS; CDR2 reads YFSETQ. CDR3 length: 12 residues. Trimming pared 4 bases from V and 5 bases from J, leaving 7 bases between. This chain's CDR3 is CASSINHNEQFF. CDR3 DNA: TGCGCCAGCAGCATAAACCACAATGAGCAGTTCTTC.

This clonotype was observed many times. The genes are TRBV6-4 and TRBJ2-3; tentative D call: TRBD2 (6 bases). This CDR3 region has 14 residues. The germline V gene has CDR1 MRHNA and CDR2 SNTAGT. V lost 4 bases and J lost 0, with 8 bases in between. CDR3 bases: TGTGCCAGCAGTGCCCGGGGGAGCACAGATACGCAGTATTTT. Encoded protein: CASSARGSTDTQYF.

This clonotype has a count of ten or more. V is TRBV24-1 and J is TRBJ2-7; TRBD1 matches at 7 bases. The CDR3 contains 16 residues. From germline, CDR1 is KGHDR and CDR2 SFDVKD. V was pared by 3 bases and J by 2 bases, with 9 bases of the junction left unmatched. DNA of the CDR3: TGTGCCACCAGTGATGGGGGACAGCAAGGTACCTACGAGCAGTACTTC. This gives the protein CATSDGGQQGTYEQYF.

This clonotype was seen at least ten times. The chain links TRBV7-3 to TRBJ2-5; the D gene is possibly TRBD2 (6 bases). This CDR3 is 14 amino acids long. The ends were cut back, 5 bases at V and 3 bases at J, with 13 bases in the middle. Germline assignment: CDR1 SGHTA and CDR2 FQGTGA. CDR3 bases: TGTGCCAGCAGCCCTGGGGGGAATAAAGAGACCCAGTACTTC. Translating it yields CASSPGGNKETQYF.

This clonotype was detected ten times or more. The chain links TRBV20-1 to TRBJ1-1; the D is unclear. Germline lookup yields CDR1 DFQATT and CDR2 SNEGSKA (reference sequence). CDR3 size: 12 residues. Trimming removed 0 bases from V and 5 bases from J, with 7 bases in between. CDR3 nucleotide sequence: TGCAGTGCTAGAGACTCAAGTACTGAAGCTTTCTTT. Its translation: CSARDSSTEAFF.

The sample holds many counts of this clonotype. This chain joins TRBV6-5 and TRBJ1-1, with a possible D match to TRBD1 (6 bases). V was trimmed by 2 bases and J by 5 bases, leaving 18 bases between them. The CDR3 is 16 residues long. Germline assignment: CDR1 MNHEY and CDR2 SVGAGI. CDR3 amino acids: CASSYRVWGLDTEAFF. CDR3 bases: TGTGCCAGCAGTTACCGGGTTTGGGGGCTGGATACTGAAGCTTTCTTT.

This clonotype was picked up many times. The CDR3 loop reads CASSHLLAGGLRNEQFF. In DNA form, the CDR3 reads TGTGCCAGCAGCCACTTACTAGCGGGGGGGCTCCGCAATGAGCAGTTCTTC. The chain recombines TRBV3-1 with TRBJ2-1, with TRBD2 identical over 13 bases. V was clipped by 3 bases and J by 6 bases; unmatched bases: 8. The germline V gene encodes CDR1 LGHDT and CDR2 YNNKEL (reference sequence). The length of the CDR3 is 17 residues.

CDR3 coding DNA: TGTGCCAGCAGCCAATCGCCAGGAATAGCAGGAGATACGCAGTATTTT. Protein sequence: CASSQSPGIAGDTQYF. V and J are TRBV3-1 and TRBJ2-3, with D unresolved. This CDR3 contains 16 residues. Between the trimmed V and J ends, which lost 2 bases and 5 bases, there was a span of 17 bases. The germline V gene has CDR1 LGHDT and CDR2 YNNKEL (reference sequence).

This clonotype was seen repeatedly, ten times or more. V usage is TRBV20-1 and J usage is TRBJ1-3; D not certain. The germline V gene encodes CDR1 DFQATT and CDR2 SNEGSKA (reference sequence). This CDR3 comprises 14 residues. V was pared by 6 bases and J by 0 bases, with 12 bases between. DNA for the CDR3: TGCAGTGCCGGTGACCCCAGCTCTGGAAACACCATATATTTT. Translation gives CSAGDPSSGNTIYF.

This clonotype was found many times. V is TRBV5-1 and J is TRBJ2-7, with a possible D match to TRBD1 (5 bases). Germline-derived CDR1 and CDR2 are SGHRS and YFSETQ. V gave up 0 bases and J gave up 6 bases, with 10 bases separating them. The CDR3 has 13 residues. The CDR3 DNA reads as TGCGCCAGCAGCTTGGGGGGCTCGGGCGAGCAGTACTTC. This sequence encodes CASSLGGSGEQYF.

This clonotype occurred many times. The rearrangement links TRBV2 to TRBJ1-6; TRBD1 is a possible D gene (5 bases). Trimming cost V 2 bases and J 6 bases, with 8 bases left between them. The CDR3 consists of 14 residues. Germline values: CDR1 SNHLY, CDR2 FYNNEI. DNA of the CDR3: TGTGCCAGCAGTGAACAGGGTTCTAATTCACCCCTCCACTTT. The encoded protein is CASSEQGSNSPLHF.